Presented here are 4 T cell receptor beta chains from one specimen sequenced in a study of T cell responses to AZD1222 COVID-19 vaccine. The protocol was immunoSEQ multiplex PCR, while the TCRdb copy is restricted to in-frame clones and leaves out a portion. The sample carries over 110,000 clones, around 90% recorded once. This sample comprised peripheral blood, obtained on day 0 of AZD1222 vaccination. These receptor sequences come from an adult in good health.

The V call is TRBV3-1 (or the pseudogene TRBV3-2), the J call TRBJ2-1; 8 bases are shared with TRBD2. CDR3 length equals 15 residues. V gave up 3 bases and J gave up 7 bases; unmatched junction bases: 8. Germline loops: CDR1 LGHDT, CDR2 YNNKEL (reference sequence). The CDR3 coding sequence is TGTGCCAGCAGCCAGGCCGGGACTAGAGGAAATGAGCAGTTCTTC. Protein: CASSQAGTRGNEQFF.

This clone was observed a handful of times. The rearrangement uses TRBV6-5 and TRBJ2-2; TRBD1 matches at 9 bases. With V trimmed by 6 bases and J by 5 bases, 7 bases remained unmatched. Germline V gene lookup returns CDR1 MNHEY and CDR2 SVGAGI. The CDR3 loop spans 15 amino acids. The CDR3 bases are TGTGCCAGCAGCCACAGGGGGCGCGAGACCGGGGAGCTGTTTTTT. Translating it yields CASSHRGRETGELFF.

The J gene is TRBJ1-6, the V gene TRBV7-2; TRBD1 might be the D (5 bases). Per the germline V gene, CDR1 is SGHTA and CDR2 is FQGNSA. Trimming took 5 bases from V and 7 from J, leaving 15 bases between them. The CDR3 is 15 residues long. The CDR3, as DNA: TGTGCCAGCAGCCCCCAGGGCCAGACCAATTCACCCCTCCACTTT. Protein product: CASSPQGQTNSPLHF. Using reference TRBV7-2 and TRBJ1-6 for the parts outside the CDR3, the full variable domain is GAGVSQSPSNKVTEKGKDVELRCDPISGHTALYWYRQSLGQGLEFLIYFQGNSAPDKSGLPSDRFSAERTGGSVSTLTIQRTQQEDSAVYLCASSPQGQTNSPLHFGNGTRLTVT.

CDR3 amino acids: CASSERGQDQETQYF. Written as DNA, the CDR3 is TGCGCCAGCAGTGAACGCGGACAGGACCAAGAGACCCAGTACTTC. V and J are TRBV10-1 and TRBJ2-5, with TRBD1 matching 7 bases. Germline CDR1 is WNHNN and CDR2 is SYGVQD (reference sequence). V lost 3 bases and J lost 0; bases outside the gene matches: 4. The CDR3 is 15 residues long.